The 21 T cell receptor beta chains presented below share a single source sample, sequenced in a study of blood T cell repertoires in COVID-19. Sequenced by immunoSEQ multiplex PCR; TCRdb stores in-frame clones only, minus some. The sample lists about 250,000 clones, about nine tenths occurring once. Source material: PBMCs or T cells enriched from blood (not recorded which). The receptors stem from a man aged 40-50 years who had recovered from COVID-19.

The J gene is TRBJ2-7, the V gene TRBV10-3, with 8 bases lining up with TRBD1. CDR1 is ENHRY and CDR2 is SYGVKD in the germline V gene. The trim removed 4 bases at V and 2 bases at J, leaving 4 bases unmatched. This CDR3 contains 14 residues. For the CDR3, the DNA is TGTGCCATCAGTGGACAGGGACAGGCCTACGAGCAGTACTTC. Residues: CAISGQGQAYEQYF.

This chain uses TRBV7-2 with TRBJ2-5; perhaps TRBD1 as D (6 bases). The CDR3 has 14 amino acids. Germline V gene sequence: CDR1 SGHTA, CDR2 FQGNSA. V shed 5 bases and J shed 1 base, with 11 bases lying between them. The CDR3 sequence: CASSRYRAQETQYF. In DNA, the CDR3 is TGTGCCAGCAGCAGATACAGGGCCCAAGAGACCCAGTACTTC.

The chain employs TRBV9 and TRBJ2-7; 10 nucleotides agree with TRBD2. The CDR3 consists of 14 residues. Trimming at V came to 3 bases and at J to 2 bases, leaving 2 bases not matched to a gene. Germline lookup yields CDR1 SGDLS and CDR2 YYNGEE. CDR3 nucleotide sequence: TGTGCCAGCAGCGCCGGACTAGCGGCCTACGAGCAGTACTTC. It encodes CASSAGLAAYEQYF.

The rearrangement links TRBV5-8 to TRBJ2-7; TRBD2 is a possible D gene (6 bases). Trimming stripped 0 bases from V and 5 bases from J, with 12 bases between. Germline loops: CDR1 SGHTS, CDR2 YDEGEE. This CDR3 has 14 residues. CDR3 protein: CASSLELAGNEQYF. In nucleotides, the CDR3 is TGTGCCAGCAGCTTGGAACTAGCAGGCAACGAGCAGTACTTC.

CDR3 coding DNA: TGTGCGTCTAGGAGCCGGGACTTTAACACCGGGGAGCTGTTTTTT. Its translation is CASRSRDFNTGELFF. The chain links TRBV10-3 to TRBJ2-2; D is possibly TRBD2 (6 bases). CDR1 ENHRY and CDR2 SYGVKD come from the germline V gene. The CDR3 sequence is 15 residues long.

This clone turned up a few times. V usage is TRBV15 and J usage is TRBJ1-1; unclear D gene. CDR3 length: 13 amino acids. The germline gives CDR1 LNHNV, CDR2 YYDKDF (reference sequence). V shed 9 bases and J shed 5 bases, with 16 bases lying between them. Here the CDR3 DNA reads TGTGCCACTCGCCGGGATCCCGATACTGAAGCTTTCTTT. It is translated as CATRRDPDTEAFF. Combining the CDR3 with reference TRBV15 and TRBJ1-1 gives the whole variable domain DAMVIQNPRYQVTQFGKPVTLSCSQTLNHNVMYWYQQKSSQAPKLLFHYYDKDFNNEADTPDNFQSRRPNTSFCFLDIRSPGLGDTAMYLCATRRDPDTEAFFGQGTRLTVV.

This chain uses TRBV5-6 with TRBJ1-5, with 9 bases that match TRBD1. Germline V lookup: CDR1 SGHDT, CDR2 YYEEEE. The length of the CDR3 is 16 residues. With V trimmed by 3 bases and J by 2 bases, 6 bases remained unmatched. This CDR3 reads CASSSTWTGGNQPQHF. CDR3 coding DNA: TGTGCCAGCAGCTCGACCTGGACAGGGGGCAATCAGCCCCAGCATTTT.

The rearrangement joins TRBV25-1 to TRBJ2-7; 7 nucleotides match TRBD1. The CDR3 has 14 residues. Losses at the gene ends were 4 bases for V and 3 bases for J; bases not matched to a gene: 6. Germline CDR1 MGHDK, CDR2 SYGVNS. The CDR3: CASSGDRTGYEQYF. In DNA, the CDR3 is TGTGCCAGCAGTGGGGACAGAACAGGCTACGAGCAGTACTTC.

This clone was seen more than once but under ten times. V and J are TRBV7-2 and TRBJ1-5; the match to TRBD1 covers 7 bases. From germline, CDR1 is SGHTA and CDR2 FQGNSA. This CDR3 spans 13 amino acids. V shed 5 bases, J shed 5 bases, and the junction held 3 bases outside the gene matches. CDR3 sequence: CASSGDRDQPQHF. DNA for the CDR3: TGTGCCAGCAGCGGGGACAGAGATCAGCCCCAGCATTTT.

The chain links TRBV4-3 to TRBJ2-3, with 11 nucleotides matching TRBD1. The CDR3 has 15 residues. The germline gives CDR1 LGHNA, CDR2 YSLEER. The V segment lost 3 bases and the J segment 5 bases; nucleotides outside the gene matches: 4. The CDR3: CASSHAGTGGDTQYF. As DNA, the CDR3 is TGCGCCAGCAGCCACGCCGGGACAGGGGGAGATACGCAGTATTTT.

The table lists this clone with a count of one. The chain couples TRBV6-5 to TRBJ1-1; 7 positions agree with TRBD1. This CDR3 has 14 amino acids. Germline V gives CDR1 MNHEY, CDR2 SVGAGI. V gave up 2 bases and J gave up 11 bases; unmatched junction bases: 11. The CDR3 coding sequence is TGTGCCAGCAGTTACATGAGGGAGACAGGGCATGCTTTCTTT. Its translation: CASSYMRETGHAFF.

V is TRBV10-3 and J is TRBJ1-2; D is perhaps TRBD1 (6 bases). CDR3 length: 12 amino acids. Trimming took off 9 bases at V and 2 bases at J, with 10 bases between the two ends. The germline V gene encodes CDR1 ENHRY and CDR2 SYGVKD. CDR3 coding DNA: TGTGCCATGTACAGGGAAAACTATGGCTACACCTTC. This gives the protein CAMYRENYGYTF.

The chain's CDR3 is CASSLRATGTGAEKLFF. CDR3 in DNA: TGTGCCAGCAGTTTGAGAGCTACCGGGACAGGGGCTGAAAAACTGTTTTTT. The chain employs TRBV28 and TRBJ1-4, with 10 bases aligning to TRBD1. V lost 3 bases to trimming and J lost 7 bases; unmatched junction nucleotides: 11. The CDR3 runs 17 residues. Per the germline V gene, CDR1 is MDHEN and CDR2 is SYDVKM.

The genes are TRBV28 and TRBJ2-7; 9 bases align to TRBD1. The V gene end was trimmed by 6 bases and the J gene end by 7 bases; junction bases not matched to a gene: 7. The CDR3 totals 13 residues. Per germline, CDR1 MDHEN and CDR2 SYDVKM. Here the CDR3 DNA reads TGTGCCAGCAGAACACAGGGGGCAGGGGAGCAGTACTTC. Protein sequence: CASRTQGAGEQYF. The variable domain in full, completed from reference TRBV28 and TRBJ2-7, reads DVKVTQSSRYLVKRTGEKVFLECVQDMDHENMFWYRQDPGLGLRLIYFSYDVKMKEKGDIPEGYSVSREKKERFSLILESASTNQTSMYLCASRTQGAGEQYFGPGTRLTVT.

J is TRBJ1-1 and V is TRBV30, with D perhaps matching TRBD1 (5 bases). Germline assignment: CDR1 GTSNPN and CDR2 SVGIG (reference sequence). The V end lost 4 bases, the J end lost 3 bases, and 9 bases lay between the germline ends. The CDR3 extends over 12 amino acids. CDR3 coding DNA: TGTGCCTGGACAGGGAGGGACACTGAAGCTTTCTTT. This translates into CAWTGRDTEAFF.

This clone has more than one count but fewer than ten. The CDR3 region is CASSFYPMGSVNSPLHF. CDR3 nucleotides: TGTGCCAGCAGTTTTTACCCCATGGGGAGTGTTAATTCACCCCTCCACTTT. The gene calls are TRBV27 and TRBJ1-6, with D unclear. Germline values: CDR1 MNHEY, CDR2 SMNVEV (reference sequence). V lost 3 bases and J lost 6, with 18 bases in between. The CDR3 length is 17 residues.

V is TRBV2 and J is TRBJ2-1, with unresolved D. The CDR3 loop spans 16 amino acids. In germline, CDR1 is SNHLY, CDR2 FYNNEI. V lost 2 bases, J lost 0 bases, and 11 bases lay in between. CDR3 in amino acids: CASSENPVSSYNEQFF. DNA of the CDR3: TGTGCCAGCAGTGAAAACCCGGTTAGCTCCTACAATGAGCAGTTCTTC.

The chain employs TRBV7-2 and TRBJ2-7; D is possibly TRBD2 (6 bases). Germline CDR1 is SGHTA and CDR2 is FQGNSA. This CDR3 contains 16 residues. Trimming cost V 1 base and J 0 bases, with 13 bases left between them. The CDR3 nucleotides are TGTGCCAGCAGCTTAGATAGCGGCGGAACCTCCTACGAGCAGTACTTC. As protein: CASSLDSGGTSYEQYF.

The chain employs TRBV11-2 and TRBJ1-1; the match to TRBD1 covers 7 bases. Germline trimming cut 5 bases from V and 5 bases from J; bases unmatched to any gene: 11. The CDR3 totals 15 residues. The germline V gene encodes CDR1 SGHAT and CDR2 FQNNGV. CDR3 residues: CASSPQQGLRTEAFF. The CDR3, as DNA: TGTGCCAGCAGCCCCCAACAGGGGCTAAGGACTGAAGCTTTCTTT.

The V gene is TRBV3-1 (or the pseudogene TRBV3-2), the J gene TRBJ1-2; no firm D call. The V gene lost 1 base and the J gene lost 1 base, with 7 bases spanning the gap. The CDR3 contains 14 residues. Germline CDR1 and CDR2: LGHDT and YNNKEL (reference sequence). The CDR3 nucleotides read TGTGCCAGCAGCCAAGGGCCCCTTAACTATGGCTACACCTTC. This sequence encodes CASSQGPLNYGYTF.

The chain uses TRBV27 and TRBJ2-1; 9 bases align to TRBD1. This CDR3 has 16 residues. In germline, CDR1 is MNHEY, CDR2 SMNVEV (reference sequence). The V segment lost 5 bases and the J segment 6 bases; nucleotides outside the gene matches: 11. This chain's CDR3 is CASSPRGQGYLNEQFF. CDR3 bases: TGTGCCAGCAGTCCAAGGGGACAGGGTTATCTCAATGAGCAGTTCTTC.